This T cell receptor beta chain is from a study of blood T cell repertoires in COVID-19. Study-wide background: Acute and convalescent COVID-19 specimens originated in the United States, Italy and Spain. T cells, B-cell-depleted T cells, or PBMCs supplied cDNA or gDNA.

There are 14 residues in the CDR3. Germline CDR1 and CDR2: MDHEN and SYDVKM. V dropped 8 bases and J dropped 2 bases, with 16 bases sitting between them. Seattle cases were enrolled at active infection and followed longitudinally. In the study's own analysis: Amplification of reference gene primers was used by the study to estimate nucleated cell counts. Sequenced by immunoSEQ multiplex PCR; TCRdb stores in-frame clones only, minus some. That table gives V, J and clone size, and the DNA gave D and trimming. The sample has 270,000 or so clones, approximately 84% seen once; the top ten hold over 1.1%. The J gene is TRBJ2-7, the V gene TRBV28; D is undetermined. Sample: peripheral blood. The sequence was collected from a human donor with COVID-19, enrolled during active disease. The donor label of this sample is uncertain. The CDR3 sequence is CASAKQGEPYEQYF. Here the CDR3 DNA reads TGTGCCAGCGCAAAACAAGGAGAACCCTACGAGCAGTACTTC.